This record covers a single T cell receptor (beta chain). What it binds is unknown. The sample carries other DNA sequences with the same CDR3. Germline assignment: CDR1 SQVTM and CDR2 ANQGSEA. The germline V and J ends were trimmed by 6 bases and 0 bases, with 8 bases remaining between them. There are 12 residues in the CDR3. The data were taken from a study of T cell responses to AZD1222 COVID-19 vaccine. Findings of the study overall: Just six AZD1222 recipients tested seropositive at baseline. Unmutated regions of variants are reportedly targeted by nearly half of spike-specific TCRs.

The method was immunoSEQ multiplex PCR; TCRdb's version includes in-frame clones alone and lacks a portion of them. The table lists about 140,000 clones, 70% to 90% of them singletons, with about 3% in the top ten. This clonotype was obtained from an adult in good health. The chain recombines TRBV29-1 with TRBJ1-1; D not certain. The source material was peripheral blood, sampled on day 0 of AZD1222 vaccination. CDR3 region: CSVHYMNTEAFF. The CDR3, as DNA: TGCAGCGTCCATTATATGAACACTGAAGCTTTCTTT.